A single sample is the source of the 5 T cell receptor beta chains below, sequenced in a study of blood T cell repertoires in COVID-19. Generated by immunoSEQ multiplex PCR, the TCRdb table keeps only in-frame clones and is missing some. Among about 180,000 clones listed, 70% to 90% were seen once. The sequencing input was peripheral blood. The receptor set was obtained from a man aged 50-59 years with active or convalescent COVID-19.

J is TRBJ1-4 and V is TRBV5-6; D remains ambiguous. V lost 2 bases and J lost 0, with 5 bases in between. Per the germline V gene, CDR1 is SGHDT and CDR2 is YYEEEE. The CDR3 totals 14 residues. This CDR3 is CASSFETTNEKLFF. The CDR3 DNA reads as TGTGCCAGCAGCTTTGAGACAACTAATGAAAAACTGTTTTTT.

The V and J genes are TRBV6-5 and TRBJ1-1, with a tentative D call TRBD1 (6 bases). Germline loops: CDR1 MNHEY, CDR2 SVGAGI. The CDR3 has 12 residues. Trimming shortened V by 5 bases and J by 11 bases, and 15 bases separated the two germline ends. The CDR3 coding sequence is TGTGCCAGCAGTCCGGGAGGGGGTGAGGCTTTCTTT. This codes for CASSPGGGEAFF.

A few counts support this clone. The rearrangement uses TRBV29-1 and TRBJ2-5; possibly TRBD2 for D (5 bases). Germline loops: CDR1 SQVTM, CDR2 ANQGSEA. The CDR3 runs to 14 residues. V shed 3 bases and J shed 5 bases, with 16 bases lying between them. This CDR3 reads CSVDLLESVETQYF. The CDR3 DNA reads as TGCAGCGTTGACTTACTAGAATCTGTGGAGACCCAGTACTTC.

The chain carries TRBV19 and TRBJ1-4; maybe TRBD1 (5 bases). Trimming removed 5 bases at V and 8 bases at J, with 18 bases between. CDR1 LNHDA and CDR2 SQIVND come from the germline V gene (reference sequence). The CDR3 covers 15 residues. The CDR3 protein is CASSAQGRGGEKLFF. For the CDR3, the DNA is TGTGCCAGTAGTGCCCAGGGACGGGGAGGAGAAAAACTGTTTTTT.

The chain links TRBV27 to TRBJ1-2; D not certain. Per the germline V gene, CDR1 is MNHEY and CDR2 is SMNVEV (reference sequence). V was pared by 6 bases and J by 6 bases, with 17 bases between. This CDR3 is 14 amino acids long. CDR3 residues: CASRDYRRSDGYTF. In nucleotides, the CDR3 is TGTGCCAGCAGGGATTATAGGAGGTCTGATGGCTACACCTTC.